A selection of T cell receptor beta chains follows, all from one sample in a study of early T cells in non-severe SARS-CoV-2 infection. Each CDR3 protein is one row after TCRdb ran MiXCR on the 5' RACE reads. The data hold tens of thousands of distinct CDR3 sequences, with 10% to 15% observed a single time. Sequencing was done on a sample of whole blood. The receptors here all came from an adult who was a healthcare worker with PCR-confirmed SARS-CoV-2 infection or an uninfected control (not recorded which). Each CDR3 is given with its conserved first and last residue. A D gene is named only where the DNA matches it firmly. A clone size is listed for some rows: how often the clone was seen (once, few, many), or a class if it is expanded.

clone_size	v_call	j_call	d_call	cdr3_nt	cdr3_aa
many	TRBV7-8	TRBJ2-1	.	TGTGCCAGCAGCTTAGGAGGCGAGCAGTTCTTC	CASSLGGEQFF
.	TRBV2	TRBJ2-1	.	TGTGCCAGCAAGACATTAGGCTATGAGCAGTTCTTC	CASKTLGYEQFF
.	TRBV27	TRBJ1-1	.	TGTGCCAGCAGCTTCACAGGGTTCACTGAAGCTTTCTTT	CASSFTGFTEAFF
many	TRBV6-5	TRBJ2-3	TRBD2	TGTGCCAGCAGTTACTCGAATATAGCGGGGATCACAGATACGCAGTATTTT	CASSYSNIAGITDTQYF
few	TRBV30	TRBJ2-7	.	TGTGCCTGGAGTGTAGCAACAGACCCACGGTACTTC	CAWSVATDPRYF
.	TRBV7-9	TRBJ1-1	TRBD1	TGTGCCAGCAGCCCACCGGGACAGGGGAGGTCAGGGAACACTGAAGCTTTCTTT	CASSPPGQGRSGNTEAFF
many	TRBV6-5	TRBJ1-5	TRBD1	TGTGCCAGCAGTCCCTCGGTCCAGGGGGGGCCCCAGCATTTT	CASSPSVQGGPQHF
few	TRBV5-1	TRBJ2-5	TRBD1	TGCGCCAGCAGCTACGGGACAGGCGGAGAGACCCAGTACTTC	CASSYGTGGETQYF
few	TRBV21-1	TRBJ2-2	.	TGTGCCAGCAGTCCTAGCACTACACCGGACAACCCTACCGGCGGGGAGCTGTTTTTT	CASSPSTTPDNPTGGELFF
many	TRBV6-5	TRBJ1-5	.	TGTGCCAGCGGCGGGGGACCCCAGCATTTT	CASGGGPQHF
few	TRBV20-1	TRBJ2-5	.	TGCAGTGCTACGATGACCCAAGAGACCCAGTACTTC	CSATMTQETQYF
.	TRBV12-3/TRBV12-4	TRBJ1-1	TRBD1	TGTGCCAGCAGCATGGGACAGGGGGTGTCTGAAGCTTTCTTT	CASSMGQGVSEAFF
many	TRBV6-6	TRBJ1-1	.	TGTGCCAGCAGTCGCTCACCCTGGAGGGCTTTCTTT	CASSRSPWRAFF
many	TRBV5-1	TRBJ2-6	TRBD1	TGCGCCAGCAGCTCCATACCCGGGACAGGCGGCTCTGGGGCCAACGTCCTGACTTTC	CASSSIPGTGGSGANVLTF
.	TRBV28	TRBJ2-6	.	TGTGCCAGCAGTTTGCCGAGAAGCTCTGGGGCCAACGTCCTGACTTTC	CASSLPRSSGANVLTF
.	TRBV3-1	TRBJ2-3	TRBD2	TGTGCCAGCAGTCTTAGCGGGGGGGGCACAAATACGCAGTATTTT	CASSLSGGGTNTQYF
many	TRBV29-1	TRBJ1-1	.	TGCAGCGTTGAACTGGGGGCTGAAGCTTTCTTT	CSVELGAEAFF
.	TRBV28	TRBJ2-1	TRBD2	TGTGCCAGCACCATTTATATAACTAGCGGGTTTGAGCAGTTCTTC	CASTIYITSGFEQFF
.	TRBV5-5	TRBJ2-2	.	TGTGCCAGCAGCTTGGTCGGTCTGGAGCTGTTTTTT	CASSLVGLELFF
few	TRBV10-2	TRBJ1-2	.	TGCGCCAGCAGTGAGAATCCAGGGGCGAGCGGCTATGGCTACACCTTC	CASSENPGASGYGYTF
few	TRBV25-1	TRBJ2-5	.	TGTGCCAGCAGTGAATCTGGCAGGGCCCAAGAGACCCAGTACTTC	CASSESGRAQETQYF
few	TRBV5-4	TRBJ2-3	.	TGTGCCAGCAGCTTGCGGGGGCTTAGCACAGATACGCAGTATTTT	CASSLRGLSTDTQYF
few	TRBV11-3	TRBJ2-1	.	TGTGCCAGCAACTTAACGGTAGGAGGGTACAATGAGCAGTTCTTC	CASNLTVGGYNEQFF
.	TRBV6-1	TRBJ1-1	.	TGTGCCAGCAGTGAATTGAACACTGGGGACACTGAAGCTTTCTTT	CASSELNTGDTEAFF
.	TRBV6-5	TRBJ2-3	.	TGTGCCAGCCGTGGGGGAAGGGCGCGGACGCAGTATTTT	CASRGGRARTQYF
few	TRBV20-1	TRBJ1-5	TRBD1	TGCAGTGCTAGAGATGGGGACAGGGGTTTTCAGCCCCAGCATTTT	CSARDGDRGFQPQHF
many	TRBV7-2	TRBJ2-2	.	TGTGCCAGCAGCGATACGACTAGGAGATTGACCGGGGAGCTGTTTTTT	CASSDTTRRLTGELFF
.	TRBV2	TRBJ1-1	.	TGTGCCAGCGTAACTGGACAACACAACACTGAAGCTTTCTTT	CASVTGQHNTEAFF
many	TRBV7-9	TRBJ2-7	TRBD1	TGTGCCAGCAGCACCTGGACAGGGGGCAACGAGCAGTACTTC	CASSTWTGGNEQYF
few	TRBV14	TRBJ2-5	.	TGTGCCAGCAGCCAATTTATTCTCGAGGGAGAGACCCAGTACTTC	CASSQFILEGETQYF
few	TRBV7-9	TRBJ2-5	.	TGTGCCAGCAGGCGAACGGAGGAGACCCAGTACTTC	CASRRTEETQYF
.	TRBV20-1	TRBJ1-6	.	TGCAGTGCTAGAGATGGGTACTCTGGCAGGGCTTCACCCCTCCACTTT	CSARDGYSGRASPLHF
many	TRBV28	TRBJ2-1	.	TGTGCCAGCAGTAGCATGGCCTACAATGAGCAGTTCTTC	CASSSMAYNEQFF
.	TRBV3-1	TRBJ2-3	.	TGTGCCGGCAGCCAAGGGAGGTATACGCAGTATTTT	CAGSQGRYTQYF
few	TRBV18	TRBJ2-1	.	TGTGCCAGCTCACCCCCGGGACGGAGCTCCTACAATGAGCAGTTCTTC	CASSPPGRSSYNEQFF
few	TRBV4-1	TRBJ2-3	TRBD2	TGCGCCAGCAGCCGTCCTTGGCGGGGGGGCACAGATACGCAGTATTTT	CASSRPWRGGTDTQYF
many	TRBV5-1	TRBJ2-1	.	TGCGCCAGCAGCTTGCAACCCCACTACAATGAGCAGTTCTTC	CASSLQPHYNEQFF
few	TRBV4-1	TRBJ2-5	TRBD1	TGCACCAGCAGCCGACCGGGACAGGGCCCAGAGACCCAGTACTTC	CTSSRPGQGPETQYF
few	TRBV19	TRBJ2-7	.	TGTGCCAGTAGTTCCCCTGACAGCCCCTCCTACGAGCAGTACTTC	CASSSPDSPSYEQYF
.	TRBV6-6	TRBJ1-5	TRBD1	TGTGCCAGCAGGGACCCACTGAGGACAGGGAGGGATCAGCCCCAGCATTTT	CASRDPLRTGRDQPQHF
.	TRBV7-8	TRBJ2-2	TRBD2	TGTGCCAGCAGCACGAGCGGGAGAGGCACCGGGGAGCTGTTTTTT	CASSTSGRGTGELFF
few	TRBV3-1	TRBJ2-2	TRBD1	TGTGCCAGCAGCCCCTGGGACAGCAACACCGGGGAGCTGTTTTTT	CASSPWDSNTGELFF
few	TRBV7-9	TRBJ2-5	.	TGTGCCAGCCGCAGCGGACAGCAAGAGACCCAGTACTTC	CASRSGQQETQYF
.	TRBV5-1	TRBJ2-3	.	TGCGCCAGCAGCTTGGAAGGAAGACCACCTAGCACAGATACGCAGTATTTT	CASSLEGRPPSTDTQYF
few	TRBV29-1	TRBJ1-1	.	TGCAGCGTGGAACACACTGAAGCTTTCTTT	CSVEHTEAFF
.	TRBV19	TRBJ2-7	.	TGTGCCAGTAGTATCCGAAGGGGTTACGAGCAGTACTTC	CASSIRRGYEQYF
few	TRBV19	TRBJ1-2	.	TGTGCCAGTAGTATAGATCTATCCCCCTCCAGTTATGGCTACACCTTC	CASSIDLSPSSYGYTF
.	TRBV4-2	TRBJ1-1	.	TGTGCCAGCAGCCAAGTGGTGACGAACACTGAAGCTTTCTTT	CASSQVVTNTEAFF